These 16 T cell receptor beta chains were sequenced from one sample in a study of T cell clonality in common variable immunodeficiency. Measured with immunoSEQ multiplex PCR; TCRdb has only the in-frame clones, and not every one. The table lists about 52,000 clones, with no singletons. Material for sequencing was peripheral blood mononuclear cells. Source of these receptors: a person aged 18 to 75 in good health.

A word on this clone: The read halts 3 residues ahead of the CDR3 end, with the missing end drawn from the germline J gene. The rearrangement links TRBV6-2 or TRBV6-3 to TRBJ1-2; TRBD1 might be the D (5 bases). The CDR3 is 17 residues long. Germline lookup yields CDR1 MNHEY and CDR2 SVGEGT. The CDR3 region is CASSNGLAGDSGDTYTF. Partial CDR3 DNA: TGTGCCAGCAGTAACGGACTAGCGGGGGATAGTGGAGATACC.

Many counts were recorded for this clone. An end of the junction differs from the germline gene, which may be a read error. The read terminates 3 residues before the CDR3 end, so the remaining end is supplied by the germline J gene. V gene TRBV7-7 combines with J gene TRBJ2-5; D possibly corresponds to TRBD2 (6 bases). CDR1 SSHAT and CDR2 FNYEAQ come from the germline V gene (reference sequence). CDR3 length equals 14 residues. CDR3 DNA (partial): TGTGCTAGCAGCTTAGGGACTGGCCAAGAGACC. It is translated as CASSLGTGQET. The entire CDR3 reads CASSLGTGQETQYF.

With regard to this clone: The read is 3 residues too short to cover the CDR3 end, so that end is filled in from the germline J gene. This chain links TRBV18 with TRBJ1-2; the D is unclear. The germline gives CDR1 KGHSH, CDR2 LQKENI. The CDR3 runs to 15 residues. The CDR3 sequence: CASSQGLSSSYDYTF. Partial CDR3 DNA: TGTGCCAGCTCCCAAGGTCTAAGTAGCTCCTACGAC. Full variable domain (rest looked up from reference TRBV18 and TRBJ1-2): NAGVMQNPRHLVRRRGQEARLRCSPMKGHSHVYWYRQLPEEGLKFMVYLQKENIIDESGMPKERFSAEFPKEGPSILRIQQVVRGDSAAYFCASSQGLSSSYDYTFGSGTRLTVV.

In this sample, this clone turned up many times. Read sequence stops 3 residues before the CDR3 end, and the germline J gene provides the missing end. This rearrangement joins TRBV6-1 to TRBJ1-2; 7 bases are shared with TRBD1. V lost 4 bases and J lost 5; bases outside the gene matches: 1. In germline, CDR1 is MNHNS, CDR2 SASEGT. The CDR3 is 12 amino acids. Here the CDR3 reads CASSAGGYGYTF. CDR3 DNA, as far as it was read: TGTGCCAGCAGTGCAGGGGGGTATGGC.

This clone has ten or more counts. The read stops 3 residues short of the end of the CDR3; the missing end is completed from the germline J gene. The rearrangement uses TRBV7-2 and TRBJ1-4; 11 bases are a match to TRBD1. The CDR3 contains 15 residues. J lost 7 bases, V lost 3 bases, and 4 bases had no gene match. Looked up from germline, CDR1 is SGHTA and CDR2 is FQGNSA. The DNA read from the CDR3 is TGTGCCAGCAGCTTCGTAGGGACAGGGGGTGAAAAA. Translation: CASSFVGTGGEK. The full CDR3 protein is CASSFVGTGGEKLFF.

This clone was counted many times. Coverage ceases 3 residues before the CDR3 finishes, and the germline J gene fills in the end. The chain carries TRBV5-1 and TRBJ1-2; no firm D call. The germline V and J ends were trimmed by 3 bases and 6 bases, with 18 bases remaining between them. The CDR3 has 15 amino acids. The germline CDR1 and CDR2 sequences are SGHRS and YFSETQ. The chain's CDR3 is CASSWAVRGQDGYTF. The part of the CDR3 DNA that was read is TGCGCCAGCAGCTGGGCCGTTAGAGGCCAGGATGGC.

This clone has ten or more counts. From the germline J gene comes the end of the CDR3, since the read stops 3 residues before it. The V call is TRBV6-2 or TRBV6-3, the J call TRBJ2-2; weak D call: TRBD1 (5 bases). The germline V and J ends were trimmed by 6 bases and 5 bases, with 7 bases remaining between them. This CDR3 is built from 12 residues. Germline CDR1 reads MNHEY; CDR2 reads SVGEGT. The DNA read from the CDR3 is TGTGCCAGCAGGGGGCGGACCGGGGAG. Translating gives CASRGRTGE. Given in full, the CDR3 is CASRGRTGELFF.

This clone occurred many times. The DNA ends 3 residues before the CDR3 does, and the rest of the CDR3 is filled in from the germline J gene. The chain joins TRBV20-1 to TRBJ1-2; D possibly corresponds to TRBD1 (6 bases). This CDR3 is built from 18 residues. V lost 2 bases to trimming and J lost 0 bases, with 22 bases between them. CDR1 and CDR2 from the germline V gene are DFQATT and SNEGSKA (reference sequence). The DNA read from the CDR3 is TGCAGTGCTAGAATTAACCCCGGGACACGAACAGCTAACTATGGC. Its protein is CSARINPGTRTANYG. The full CDR3 protein reads CSARINPGTRTANYGYTF.

As regards this clone: Sequencing ends 3 residues short of the CDR3 end; the germline J gene provides the rest. The gene calls are TRBV6-2 or TRBV6-3 and TRBJ1-2, with 7 bases lining up with TRBD1. The CDR3 loop spans 16 amino acids. Germline lookup yields CDR1 MNHEY and CDR2 SVGEGT. The part of the CDR3 DNA that was read is TGTGCCAGCACGAGAGACCCGCCGGGACAGATCTACGAC. Translation: CASTRDPPGQIYD. The full CDR3 reads CASTRDPPGQIYDYTF.

This clone was counted only a few times. The CDR3 goes on 3 residues after the read ends, and that part is filled in from the germline J gene. The chain employs TRBV18 and TRBJ1-5, with 8 positions matching TRBD1. CDR3 length equals 15 residues. Germline values: CDR1 KGHSH, CDR2 LQKENI. V lost 2 bases and J lost 6; bases outside the gene matches: 6. The CDR3 is CASSPNTGGGQPQHF. CDR3 DNA, as far as it was read: TGTGCCAGCTCACCAAATACAGGGGGAGGTCAGCCC.

This clone was observed at least ten times. Partial CDR3 DNA: TGTGCCAGCAGCTTTAGTCTCAAAGAGACC. It codes for CASSFSLKET. The entire CDR3 protein reads CASSFSLKETQYF. This sequence joins TRBV7-9 and TRBJ2-5; D gene unclear. The read ends 3 residues early relative to the CDR3; the germline J gene fills the gap. The CDR3 is made up of 13 amino acids. CDR1 is SEHNR and CDR2 is FQNEAQ in the germline V gene (reference sequence). V was shortened by 3 bases and J by 3 bases, with 8 bases between the two germline ends.

At least ten counts were recorded for this clone. From the germline J gene comes the end of the CDR3, since the read stops 3 residues before it. The chain recombines TRBV19 with TRBJ2-1; TRBD2 might be the D (6 bases). The CDR3 is 14 amino acids. Trimming stripped 7 bases from V and 2 bases from J, with 12 bases between. The V gene's germline CDR1 is LNHDA and CDR2 SQIVND (reference sequence). CDR3 bases read: TGTGCCAGTACCGAGCCGGGGGCCTACAATGAG. This encodes CASTEPGAYNE. The whole CDR3 reads CASTEPGAYNEQFF.

There are many counts of this clone. The missing CDR3 end, 3 residues past where the read stops, is filled in from the germline J gene. This sequence joins TRBV29-1 and TRBJ1-3, with D possibly TRBD1 on 6 matching bases. CDR1 and CDR2 (germline): SQVTM, ANQGSEA. Trimming pared 7 bases from V and 4 bases from J, leaving 17 bases between. The CDR3 loop spans 14 amino acids. CDR3 residues: CSALHGGPGNTIYF. The part of the CDR3 DNA that was read is TGCAGCGCCCTCCACGGGGGGCCAGGAAACACC.

The sample holds a few counts of this clone. Sequencing ends 3 residues short of the CDR3 end; the germline J gene provides the rest. The chain is built from TRBV11-2 and TRBJ2-7; 8 nucleotides line up with TRBD2. This CDR3 has 15 amino acids. From germline, CDR1 is SGHAT and CDR2 FQNNGV. V was pared by 0 bases and J by 4 bases, with 5 bases of the junction left unmatched. The CDR3 is CASSLDLLAGYEQYF. The sequenced CDR3 bases are TGTGCCAGCAGCTTAGATCTATTAGCGGGGTACGAG.

This clone was counted many times. Read coverage stops 3 residues before the CDR3 terminus; the germline J gene supplies the remainder. The V gene is TRBV2, the J gene TRBJ2-7, with 7 bases identical to TRBD1. V lost 7 bases to trimming and J lost 4 bases; unmatched junction nucleotides: 7. The CDR3 spans 13 residues. The V gene's germline CDR1 is SNHLY and CDR2 FYNNEI. CDR3 region: CASIHQGEYEQYF. The DNA read from the CDR3 is TGTGCCAGCATCCACCAGGGGGAATACGAG.

This clone was recorded at least ten times. The CDR3 end lies 3 residues beyond the end of the read and is filled in from the germline J gene. V usage is TRBV6-2 or TRBV6-3 and J usage is TRBJ2-5, with D maybe TRBD1 (6 bases). The germline V gene encodes CDR1 MNHEY and CDR2 SVGEGT. The V end was cut by 8 bases, the J end by 5 bases, with 15 bases between. This CDR3 is 13 amino acids long. The CDR3 bases that were read are TGTGCCAGCGGGACAAGCCGGGCGGAGACC. This sequence encodes CASGTSRAET. The whole CDR3 is CASGTSRAETQYF.